Presented here are 4 T cell receptor beta chains from one specimen sequenced in a study of identical twins. TCRdb re-called the 5' RACE reads through MiXCR, storing one row per CDR3 protein. The profile covers 1.5 million to 2 million distinct CDR3 sequences, with roughly 35% appearing a single time and around 0.25% taken by the ten largest. Sequenced: cord blood. These TCRs come from a newborn girl in good health.

The J gene is TRBJ2-1, the V gene TRBV10-3; 9 bases map to TRBD1. V lost 11 bases to trimming and J lost 4 bases; unmatched junction nucleotides: 9. Germline loops: CDR1 ENHRY, CDR2 SYGVKD. The length of the CDR3 is 14 residues. The CDR3 DNA reads as TGTGCCGCCCGACAGGGGGGGTCGTACAATGAGCAGTTCTTC. This gives the protein CAARQGGSYNEQFF.

This clonotype has only a few counts. The chain employs TRBV3-1 and TRBJ2-3; 12 bases map to TRBD2. J was trimmed by 6 bases and V by 1 base; bases with no gene match: 2. The CDR3 covers 15 residues. Germline V lookup: CDR1 LGHDT, CDR2 YNNKEL (reference sequence). The CDR3 sequence: CASSQGTSGADTQYF. DNA of the CDR3: TGTGCCAGCAGCCAAGGGACTAGCGGGGCGGATACGCAGTATTTT.

This clonotype was found a few times. V and J are TRBV11-2 and TRBJ2-7, with 8 bases that match TRBD1. The CDR3 contains 16 residues. Germline V gives CDR1 SGHAT, CDR2 FQNNGV. V was clipped by 0 bases and J by 1 base; unmatched bases: 5. CDR3 sequence reads: CASSLEPTGGSYEQYF. Here the CDR3 DNA reads TGTGCCAGCAGCTTAGAGCCCACAGGGGGGTCCTACGAGCAGTACTTC.

This clonotype was picked up a small number of times. The chain carries TRBV10-2 and TRBJ2-5, with D uncertain. The germline V and J ends were trimmed by 5 bases and 2 bases, with 12 bases remaining between them. Germline CDR1 and CDR2: WSHSY and SAAADI. This CDR3 is built from 14 residues. CDR3 protein: CASSSRASQETQYF. CDR3 in DNA: TGCGCCAGCAGTTCCCGGGCTAGTCAAGAGACCCAGTACTTC.